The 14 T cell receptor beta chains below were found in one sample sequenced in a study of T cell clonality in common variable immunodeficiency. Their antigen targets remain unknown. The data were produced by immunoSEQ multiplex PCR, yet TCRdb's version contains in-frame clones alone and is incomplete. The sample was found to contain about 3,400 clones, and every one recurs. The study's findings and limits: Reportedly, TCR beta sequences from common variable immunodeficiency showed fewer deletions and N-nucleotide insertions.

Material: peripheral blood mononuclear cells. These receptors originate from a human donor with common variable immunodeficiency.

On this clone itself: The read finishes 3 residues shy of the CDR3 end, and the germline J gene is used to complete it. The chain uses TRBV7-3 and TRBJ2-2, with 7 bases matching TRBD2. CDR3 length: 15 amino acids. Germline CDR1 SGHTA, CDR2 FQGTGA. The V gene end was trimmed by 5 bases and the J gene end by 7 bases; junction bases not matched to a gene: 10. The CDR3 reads CASSPRGGRFGELFF. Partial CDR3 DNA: TGTGCCAGCAGCCCTCGGGGAGGGCGCTTCGGGGAG.

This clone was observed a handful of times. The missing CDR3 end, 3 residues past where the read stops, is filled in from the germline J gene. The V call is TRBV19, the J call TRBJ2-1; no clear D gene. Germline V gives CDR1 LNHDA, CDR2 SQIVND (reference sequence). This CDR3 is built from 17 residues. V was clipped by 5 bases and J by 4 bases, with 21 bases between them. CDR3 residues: CASSEGSNSKRYNEQFF. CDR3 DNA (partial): TGTGCCAGTAGTGAAGGTTCTAACTCTAAGCGATACAATGAG.

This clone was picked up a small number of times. Incomplete CDR3 DNA: TGTGCCAGCAGAAAGGGACAGGCCGGAGATACG. This translates into CASRKGQAGDT. The full-length CDR3 reads as CASRKGQAGDTQYF. This chain joins TRBV7-9 and TRBJ2-3, with 8 bases identical to TRBD1. The CDR3 end lies 3 residues beyond the end of the read and is filled in from the germline J gene. Germline V gene data show CDR1 as SEHNR and CDR2 as FQNEAQ (reference sequence). The length of the CDR3 is 14 residues. J lost 5 bases, V lost 6 bases, and 7 bases had no gene match.

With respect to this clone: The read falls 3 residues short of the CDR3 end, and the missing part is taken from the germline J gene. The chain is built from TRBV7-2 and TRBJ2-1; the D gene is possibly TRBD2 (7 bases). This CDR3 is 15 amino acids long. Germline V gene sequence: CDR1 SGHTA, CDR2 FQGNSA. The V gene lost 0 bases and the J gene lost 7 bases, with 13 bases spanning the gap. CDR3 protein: CASSLAGGRGNEQFF. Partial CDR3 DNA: TGTGCCAGCAGCTTAGCGGGGGGGCGGGGGAATGAG.

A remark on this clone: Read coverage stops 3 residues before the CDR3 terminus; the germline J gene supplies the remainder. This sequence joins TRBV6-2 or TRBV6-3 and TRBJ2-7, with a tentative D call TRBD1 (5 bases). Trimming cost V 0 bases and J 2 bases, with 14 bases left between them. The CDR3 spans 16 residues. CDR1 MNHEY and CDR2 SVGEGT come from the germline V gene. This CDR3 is CASSYSRTRAAYEQYF. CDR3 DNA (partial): TGTGCCAGCAGTTACTCACGGACAAGGGCAGCCTACGAG.

This CDR3 is CASSFGALATNTDTQYF. The CDR3 bases that were read are TGCGCCAGCAGCTTTGGAGCCTTAGCGACGAACACAGATACG. The chain is built from TRBV5-1 and TRBJ2-3, with D tentatively TRBD2 (5 bases). Read sequence stops 3 residues before the CDR3 end, and the germline J gene provides the missing end. Germline CDR1 SGHRS, CDR2 YFSETQ. V was cut by 2 bases and J by 2 bases, with 18 bases left in between. CDR3 length equals 17 residues.

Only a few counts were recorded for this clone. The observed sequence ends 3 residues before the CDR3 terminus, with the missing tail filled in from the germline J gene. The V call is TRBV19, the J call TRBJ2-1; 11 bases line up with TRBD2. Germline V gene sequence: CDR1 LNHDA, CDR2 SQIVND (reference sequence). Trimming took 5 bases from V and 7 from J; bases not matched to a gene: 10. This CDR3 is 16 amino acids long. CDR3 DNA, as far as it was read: TGTGCCAGTAGTCCACTGGGGACTAGCGGCCAGAATGAG. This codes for CASSPLGTSGQNE. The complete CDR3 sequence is CASSPLGTSGQNEQFF.

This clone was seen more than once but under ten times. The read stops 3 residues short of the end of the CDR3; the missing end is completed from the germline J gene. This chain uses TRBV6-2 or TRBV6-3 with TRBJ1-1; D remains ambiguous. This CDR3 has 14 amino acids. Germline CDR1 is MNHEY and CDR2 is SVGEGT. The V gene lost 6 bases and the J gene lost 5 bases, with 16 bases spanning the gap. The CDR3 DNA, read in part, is TGTGCCAGCAGATTCACGGGTTTTATTACTGAA. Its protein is CASRFTGFITE. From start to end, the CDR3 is CASRFTGFITEAFF.

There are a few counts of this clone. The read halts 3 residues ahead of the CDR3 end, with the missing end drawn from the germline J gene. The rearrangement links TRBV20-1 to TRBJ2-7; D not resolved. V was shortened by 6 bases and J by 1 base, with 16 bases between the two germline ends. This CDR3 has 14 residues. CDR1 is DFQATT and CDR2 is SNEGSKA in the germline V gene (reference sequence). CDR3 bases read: TGCAGTGCCGATAAGGTACCCCAGTCCTACGAG. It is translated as CSADKVPQSYE. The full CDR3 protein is CSADKVPQSYEQYF.

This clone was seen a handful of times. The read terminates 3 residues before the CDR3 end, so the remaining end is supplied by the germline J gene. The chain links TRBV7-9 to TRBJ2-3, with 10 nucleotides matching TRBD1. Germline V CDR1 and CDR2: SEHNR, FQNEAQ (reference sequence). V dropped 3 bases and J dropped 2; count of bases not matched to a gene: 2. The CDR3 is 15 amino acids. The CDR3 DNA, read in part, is TGTGCCAGCAGCTTGGGGACAGGGGACACAGATACG. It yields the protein CASSLGTGDTDT. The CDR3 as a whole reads CASSLGTGDTDTQYF.

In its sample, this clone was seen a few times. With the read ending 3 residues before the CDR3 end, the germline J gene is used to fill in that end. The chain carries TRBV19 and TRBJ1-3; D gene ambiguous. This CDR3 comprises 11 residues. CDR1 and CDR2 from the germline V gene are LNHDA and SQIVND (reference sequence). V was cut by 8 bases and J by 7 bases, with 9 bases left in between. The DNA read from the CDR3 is TGTGCCAGTCCCTCCGGGAACACC. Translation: CASPSGNT. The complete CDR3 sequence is CASPSGNTIYF. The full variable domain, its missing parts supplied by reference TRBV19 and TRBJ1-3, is DGGITQSPKYLFRKEGQNVTLSCEQNLNHDAMYWYRQDPGQGLRLIYYSQIVNDFQKGDIAEGYSVSREKKESFPLTVTSAQKNPTAFYLCASPSGNTIYFGEGSWLTVV.

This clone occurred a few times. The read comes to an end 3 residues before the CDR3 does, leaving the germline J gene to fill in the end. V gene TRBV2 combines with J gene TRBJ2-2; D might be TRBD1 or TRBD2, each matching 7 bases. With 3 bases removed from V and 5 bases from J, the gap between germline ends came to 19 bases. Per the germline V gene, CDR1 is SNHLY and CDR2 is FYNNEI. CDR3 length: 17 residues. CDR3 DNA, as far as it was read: TGTGCCAGCAGTGACCCGATGACAGGGAGGGAGACCGGGGAG. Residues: CASSDPMTGRETGE. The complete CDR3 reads CASSDPMTGRETGELFF.

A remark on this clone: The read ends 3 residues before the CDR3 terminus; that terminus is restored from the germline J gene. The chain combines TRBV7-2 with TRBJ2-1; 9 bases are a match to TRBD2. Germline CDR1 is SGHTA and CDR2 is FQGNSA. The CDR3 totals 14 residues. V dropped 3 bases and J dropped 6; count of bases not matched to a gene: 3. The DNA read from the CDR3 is TGTGCCAGCAGCTTGACACTAGCGGGCAATGAG. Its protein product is CASSLTLAGNE. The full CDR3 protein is CASSLTLAGNEQFF.

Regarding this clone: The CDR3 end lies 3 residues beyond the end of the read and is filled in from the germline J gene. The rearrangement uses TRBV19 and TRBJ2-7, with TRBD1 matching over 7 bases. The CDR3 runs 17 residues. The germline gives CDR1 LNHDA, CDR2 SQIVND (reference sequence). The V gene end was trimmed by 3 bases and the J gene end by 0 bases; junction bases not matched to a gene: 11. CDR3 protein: CASSISGPGTVSYEQYF. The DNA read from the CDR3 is TGTGCCAGTAGTATTTCGGGTCCCGGGACAGTCTCCTACGAG.